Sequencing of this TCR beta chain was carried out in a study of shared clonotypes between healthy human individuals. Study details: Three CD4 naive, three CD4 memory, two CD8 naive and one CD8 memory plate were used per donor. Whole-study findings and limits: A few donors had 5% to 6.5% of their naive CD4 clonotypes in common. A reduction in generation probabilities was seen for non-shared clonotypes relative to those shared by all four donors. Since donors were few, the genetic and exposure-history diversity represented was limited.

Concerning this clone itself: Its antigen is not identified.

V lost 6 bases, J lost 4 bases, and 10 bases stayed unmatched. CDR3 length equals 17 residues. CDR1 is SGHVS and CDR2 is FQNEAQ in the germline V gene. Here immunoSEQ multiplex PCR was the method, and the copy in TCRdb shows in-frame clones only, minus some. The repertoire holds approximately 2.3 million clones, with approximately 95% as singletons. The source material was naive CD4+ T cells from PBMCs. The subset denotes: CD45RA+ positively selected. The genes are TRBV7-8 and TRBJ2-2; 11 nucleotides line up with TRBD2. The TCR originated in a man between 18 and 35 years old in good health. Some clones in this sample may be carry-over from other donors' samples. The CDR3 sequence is CASRVHSGRAGTGELFF. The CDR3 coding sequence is TGTGCCAGCAGGGTTCATAGCGGGAGGGCGGGCACCGGGGAGCTGTTTTTT. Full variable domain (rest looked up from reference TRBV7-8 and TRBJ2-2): GAGVSQSPRYKVAKRGQDVALRCDPISGHVSLFWYQQALGQGPEFLTYFQNEAQLDKSGLPSDRFFAERPEGSVSTLKIQRTQQEDSAVYLCASRVHSGRAGTGELFFGEGSRLTVL.